Sequencing of this TCR beta chain was carried out in a study of CD8+ T cells in alopecia areata. Study at large: Twice daily, treated patients received 5 to 10 mg of oral tofacitinib. It was 6 to 18 months of tofacitinib, and then there were 6 months off drug. The study's findings and limits: In scalp and blood, many expanded lesional clones persisted during tofacitinib.

The treatment was: oral pan-JAK inhibitor, 5-10 mg twice daily. The germline V gene has CDR1 SGDLS and CDR2 YYNGEE. J was trimmed by 5 bases and V by 3 bases; bases with no gene match: 4. The CDR3 has 14 residues. RNA was isolated and reverse transcribed to cDNA, the sequencing template. Profiling relied on immunoSEQ multiplex PCR, and the TCRdb table lists in-frame clones only, not all of them. Of around 140,000 clones listed, about 56% are singletons. Points on this clone: Its antigen is as yet unknown.

Material: CD8+ T cells sorted from blood, obtained at week 4, from a patient treated with tofacitinib. The V gene is TRBV9, the J gene TRBJ2-5, with 10 bases that match TRBD1. The source is a human donor with alopecia areata. The CDR3 sequence: CASSATGGFETQYF. CDR3 DNA: TGTGCCAGCAGCGCGACAGGGGGCTTCGAGACCCAGTACTTC.